One and the same sample provided the 18 T cell receptor beta chains below, sequenced in a study of radiation and T cells in renal cell carcinoma. The protocol was immunoSEQ multiplex PCR, while the TCRdb copy is restricted to in-frame clones and leaves out a portion. The data show fewer than 200,000 clones, 88% seen once. The time point denotes: blood 4 weeks post-SBRT, at nephrectomy. Described treatment: 15 Gy SBRT to primary tumor, nephrectomy 4 weeks later. The source material was blood, sampled from a patient whose treatment included radiotherapy and nephrectomy. All receptors derive from a woman aged 45-60 years with renal cell carcinoma.

The chain carries TRBV5-8 and TRBJ2-3, with unresolved D. The CDR3 totals 13 residues. Germline lookup yields CDR1 SGHTS and CDR2 YDEGEE. Trimming took 2 bases from V and 0 from J, leaving 4 bases between them. The CDR3 reads CASSLSSTDTQYF. The CDR3 region has the DNA TGTGCCAGCAGCTTAAGTAGCACAGATACGCAGTATTTT. The full variable domain, with the rest looked up from reference TRBV5-8 and TRBJ2-3, is EAGVTQSPTHLIKTRGQQATLRCSPISGHTSVYWYQQALGLGLQFLLWYDEGEERNRGNFPPRFSGRQFPNYSSELNVNALELEDSALYLCASSLSSTDTQYFGPGTRLTVL.

The chain carries TRBV6-5 and TRBJ1-5; 9 nucleotides align to TRBD1. This CDR3 is built from 13 residues. Germline loops: CDR1 MNHEY, CDR2 SVGAGI. The V gene end was trimmed by 8 bases and the J gene end by 7 bases; junction bases not matched to a gene: 6. The CDR3 is CASGQGLKQPQHF. Written as DNA, the CDR3 is TGTGCCAGCGGACAGGGGTTGAAACAGCCCCAGCATTTT.

Concerning this clone itself: At one of its ends the junction is not consistent with the germline gene, which may arise from a read error. This chain joins TRBV7-7 and TRBJ2-1, with D possibly being TRBD1 or TRBD2 (5 bases each). The CDR3 has 14 amino acids. Germline assignment: CDR1 SSHAT and CDR2 FNYEAQ (reference sequence). This chain's CDR3 is CASSLGASSNEQFF. The CDR3 DNA follows: TGTGCTAGCAGCTTAGGGGCTAGCTCGAATGAGCAGTTCTTC.

The chain joins TRBV18 to TRBJ1-1, with TRBD1 matching 9 bases. The CDR3 covers 15 residues. The germline V gene encodes CDR1 KGHSH and CDR2 LQKENI. V lost 1 base to trimming and J lost 3 bases; unmatched junction nucleotides: 3. The CDR3 protein is CASSPRTGEDTEAFF. Here the CDR3 DNA reads TGTGCCAGCTCACCACGGACAGGGGAGGACACTGAAGCTTTCTTT. Looking up the rest from reference TRBV18 and TRBJ1-1 gives the full variable domain: NAGVMQNPRHLVRRRGQEARLRCSPMKGHSHVYWYRQLPEEGLKFMVYLQKENIIDESGMPKERFSAEFPKEGPSILRIQQVVRGDSAAYFCASSPRTGEDTEAFFGQGTRLTVV.

This clone appeared a few times. The chain links TRBV7-2 to TRBJ1-1, with D possibly being TRBD1 (5 bases). The V gene lost 8 bases and the J gene lost 7 bases, with 17 bases spanning the gap. Germline values: CDR1 SGHTA, CDR2 FQGNSA. The length of the CDR3 is 13 residues. CDR3: CASRGWDGFEAFF. The CDR3 nucleotides read TGTGCCAGCCGCGGTTGGGACGGATTTGAAGCTTTCTTT.

The CDR3 region is CASQPSGGTETQYF. In DNA form, the CDR3 reads TGTGCCAGCCAGCCTAGCGGGGGAACAGAGACCCAGTACTTC. The chain uses TRBV7-9 and TRBJ2-5, with TRBD2 matching 10 bases. CDR3 length equals 14 residues. In germline, CDR1 is SEHNR, CDR2 FQNEAQ (reference sequence). Trimming cost V 8 bases and J 4 bases; bases outside gene matches: 7.

This clone was observed a single time. The rearrangement uses TRBV2 and TRBJ2-1, with TRBD2 identical over 8 bases. J lost 2 bases, V lost 5 bases, and 8 bases had no gene match. The CDR3 runs 16 residues. Germline V lookup: CDR1 SNHLY, CDR2 FYNNEI. The CDR3 reads CASSFPTSATYNEQFF. The DNA of the CDR3 is TGTGCCAGCAGTTTCCCGACTAGCGCAACCTACAATGAGCAGTTCTTC.

The genes are TRBV4-3 and TRBJ2-2, with D perhaps matching TRBD2 (6 bases). Germline V gene lookup returns CDR1 LGHNA and CDR2 YSLEER. V was pared by 4 bases and J by 5 bases, with 14 bases between. CDR3 size: 15 residues. The CDR3: CASSLVYGGTGELFF. CDR3 bases: TGCGCCAGCAGCCTTGTATACGGGGGAACCGGGGAGCTGTTTTTT.

The chain links TRBV29-1 to TRBJ2-2, with 10 bases fitting TRBD1. CDR1 is SQVTM and CDR2 is ANQGSEA in the germline V gene. This CDR3 has 15 residues. The junction had 6 bases not matched to a gene; V was cut back by 4 bases and J by 4 bases. For the CDR3, the DNA is TGCAGCGTTGGACAGGGGGCGTCGCCCACCGGGGAGCTGTTTTTT. It is translated as CSVGQGASPTGELFF.

The rearrangement links TRBV29-1 to TRBJ2-5; 9 bases agree with TRBD2. This CDR3 comprises 13 residues. V lost 5 bases to trimming and J lost 6 bases; unmatched junction nucleotides: 7. Germline lookup yields CDR1 SQVTM and CDR2 ANQGSEA. This CDR3 reads CSVLAGGRKTQYF. The DNA of the CDR3 is TGCAGCGTTCTCGCGGGGGGGCGGAAGACCCAGTACTTC.

The chain is built from TRBV5-6 and TRBJ1-5; D is undetermined. V shed 2 bases and J shed 5 bases, with 8 bases lying between them. CDR3 length: 13 amino acids. CDR1 SGHDT and CDR2 YYEEEE come from the germline V gene. CDR3 sequence reads: CASSFMGDQPQHF. For the CDR3, the DNA is TGTGCCAGCAGCTTTATGGGCGATCAGCCCCAGCATTTT.

V and J are TRBV2 and TRBJ1-3, with D hard to call. The CDR3 sequence is 15 residues long. Germline CDR1 and CDR2: SNHLY and FYNNEI. V lost 4 bases, J lost 4 bases, and 14 bases lay in between. The CDR3 DNA sequence: TGTGCCAGCAGTGTGGTCTCCTTGGGAGGAAACACCATATATTTT. Amino acid sequence: CASSVVSLGGNTIYF.

This chain links TRBV7-8 with TRBJ2-1; tentatively, D is TRBD1 or TRBD2 (6 bases each). The CDR3 has 15 amino acids. Germline V gene lookup returns CDR1 SGHVS and CDR2 FQNEAQ. V lost 1 base, J lost 0 bases, and 7 bases lay in between. Written as DNA, the CDR3 is TGTGCCAGCAGCTTAGAGGGGGGCTCCTACAATGAGCAGTTCTTC. It codes for CASSLEGGSYNEQFF.

Notes on this clone: The DNA is left out, because the CDR3 cannot be placed on it with certainty; the CDR3 is given as TCRdb lists it. CDR3 sequence: CASSKVGGGALWTPSECEQYF. The V gene is TRBV21-1, the J gene TRBJ2-7; the D call in the table, TRBD2, was not verified against the DNA. TRBV21-1 is a pseudogene. The CDR3 region is 21 residues in length, termini included.

The chain employs TRBV6-6 and TRBJ1-2; TRBD1 agrees at 8 bases. This CDR3 has 15 amino acids. The V and J ends lost 7 bases and 2 bases, in that order; junction bases with no gene match: 9. Germline loops: CDR1 MNHNY, CDR2 SVGAGI (reference sequence). CDR3 region: CASTTGTGSNYGYTF. The CDR3, as DNA: TGTGCCAGCACCACAGGGACAGGATCCAACTATGGCTACACCTTC.

This chain links TRBV5-1 with TRBJ1-4; D is uncertain. The CDR3 covers 15 residues. V lost 3 bases, J lost 1 base, and 10 bases lay in between. Germline V gene data show CDR1 as SGHRS and CDR2 as YFSETQ. In DNA, the CDR3 is TGCGCCAGCAGCTCGTCGACGGTAACTAATGAAAAACTGTTTTTT. This encodes CASSSSTVTNEKLFF.

The genes are TRBV7-9 and TRBJ2-3, with 8 positions matching TRBD1. Germline V CDR1 and CDR2: SEHNR, FQNEAQ (reference sequence). The CDR3 sequence is 14 residues long. The junction had 5 bases not matched to a gene; V was cut back by 8 bases and J by 1 base. The CDR3 coding sequence is TGTGCCAGCCAGGGGGCGCGAGGCACAGATACGCAGTATTTT. Translated: CASQGARGTDTQYF.

V usage is TRBV2 and J usage is TRBJ2-3; D is unresolved. Germline CDR1 reads SNHLY; CDR2 reads FYNNEI. Trimming took off 7 bases at V and 0 bases at J, with 2 bases between the two ends. There are 11 residues in the CDR3. The CDR3 DNA follows: TGTGCCAGCACCAGCACAGATACGCAGTATTTT. The encoded protein is CASTSTDTQYF.